This T cell receptor beta chain was obtained from a study of human T cells and chemical hapten exposure. The library tagged each cDNA molecule with unique molecular identifiers. Using its own MiXCR run on the RACE reads, TCRdb lists one record per CDR3 protein. The sample contains around 190,000 distinct CDR3 sequences, more than 20% of which appear only once. Time point denoted: patch test 1, 2 weeks after DPC sensitization. As to treatment: therapeutic diphenylcyclopropenone sensitization with weekly scalp DPC. At every patch-test visit, blood was drawn before the patch test was applied. Total RNA extraction was carried out from unfractionated whole blood. Trimming took 2 bases from V and 2 from J, leaving 16 bases between them. CDR3 length: 17 residues. Germline V CDR1 and CDR2: LNHNV, YYDKDF (reference sequence). This clonotype has at least ten counts.

The TCR comes from a woman aged 45 to 65 with alopecia areata. Some clones in this sample may be carry-over from other donors' samples. The specimen comprised whole blood, sampled in connection with sensitization to the hapten diphenylcyclopropenone (DPC). The V and J genes are TRBV15 and TRBJ1-5; the D gene is possibly TRBD1 (6 bases). CDR3 DNA sequence: TGTGCCACCAGCAGACGAGGGAGGGGGATAGGCAATCAGCCCCAGCATTTT. Its translation is CATSRRGRGIGNQPQHF.